The entry that follows covers one TCR beta chain sequence. Unmatched junction bases numbered 11, after V lost 5 bases and J lost 3 bases. CDR1 is MNHEY and CDR2 is SVGEGT in the germline V gene. This CDR3 comprises 17 residues. The record originates from a study of blood T cell repertoires in COVID-19. Study-wide background: The study drew acute and convalescent COVID-19 samples from the United States, Italy and Spain. PBMCs, B-cell-depleted T cells, or T cells were the source of the cDNA or gDNA that made up the material.

In the original processing: By means of reference gene primer amplification, nucleated cell counts were estimated. Method: immunoSEQ multiplex PCR; TCRdb's copy keeps in-frame clones and lacks some. V and J calls and clone size come straight from that table; D and trimming were deduced from the DNA. The sample includes 200,000 or so clones, roughly 90% of them seen just once. Specimen: peripheral blood. The chain couples TRBV6-2 or TRBV6-3 to TRBJ2-1; 9 positions agree with TRBD2. The TCR originated in a woman aged 40 to 49 who had recovered from COVID-19. Written as DNA, the CDR3 is TGTGCCAGCAGTGACGGCCCGGGACTAGCCCTCTACAATGAGCAGTTCTTC. It encodes CASSDGPGLALYNEQFF.